This T cell receptor (beta chain) was sequenced for a study of control samples from healthy donors and cancer patients. Clones were sequenced by immunoSEQ multiplex PCR, and TCRdb holds only the in-frame ones, with some missing. The table shows approximately 170,000 clones, with about 93% occurring only once. The TCR originated in a woman aged 25 to 39 in good health. Sequencing was performed on blood.

The CDR3 here is CASSFGTGSLFF. The CDR3 bases are TGTGCCAGCAGTTTTGGGACAGGGTCACTGTTTTTT. J is TRBJ1-4 and V is TRBV12-3 or TRBV12-4; 9 bases match TRBD1. This CDR3 has 12 residues. J gave up 13 bases and V 3 bases, and 3 bases lay outside the gene matches.